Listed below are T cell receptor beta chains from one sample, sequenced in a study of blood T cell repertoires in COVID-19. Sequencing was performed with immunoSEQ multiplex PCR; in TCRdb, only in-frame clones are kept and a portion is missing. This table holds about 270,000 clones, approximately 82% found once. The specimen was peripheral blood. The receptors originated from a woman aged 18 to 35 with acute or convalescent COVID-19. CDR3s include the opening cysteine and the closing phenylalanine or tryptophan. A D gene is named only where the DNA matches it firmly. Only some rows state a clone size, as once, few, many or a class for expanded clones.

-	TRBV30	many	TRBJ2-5	CAWSPTGGAQETQYF	TGTGCCTGGAGTCCCACAGGGGGGGCCCAAGAGACCCAGTACTTC
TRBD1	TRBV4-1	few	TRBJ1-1	CASSQEGQGNTEAFF	TGCGCCAGCAGCCAAGAAGGACAGGGGAACACTGAAGCTTTCTTT
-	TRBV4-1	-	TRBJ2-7	CASSQDFTGNEQYF	TGCGCCAGCAGCCAAGATTTTACAGGGAACGAGCAGTACTTC
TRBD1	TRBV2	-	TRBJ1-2	CASNPSGQGRYGYTF	TGTGCCAGCAACCCCTCAGGACAGGGTCGCTATGGCTACACCTTC
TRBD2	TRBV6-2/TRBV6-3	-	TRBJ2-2	CASSSGGSGTGELFF	TGTGCCAGCAGTTCCGGCGGGAGTGGAACCGGGGAGCTGTTTTTT
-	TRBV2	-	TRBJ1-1	CASSVGLNTEAFF	TGTGCCAGCAGTGTTGGGCTGAACACTGAAGCTTTCTTT
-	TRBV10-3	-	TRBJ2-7	CAISESWRGGYEQYF	TGTGCCATCAGTGAGTCGTGGAGGGGCGGGTACGAGCAGTACTTC
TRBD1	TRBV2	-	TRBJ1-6	CATGDSSYNSPLHF	TGTGCCACCGGGGACAGCTCCTATAATTCACCCCTCCACTTT
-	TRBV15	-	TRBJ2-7	CATSRASTGLYEQYF	TGTGCCACCAGCAGAGCTTCGACAGGTCTATACGAGCAGTACTTC
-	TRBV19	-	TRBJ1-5	CASNAGGRLNQPQHF	TGTGCCAGTAACGCAGGAGGGAGGCTCAATCAGCCCCAGCATTTT
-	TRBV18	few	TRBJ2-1	CASSPGRGLYNEQFF	TGTGCCAGCTCACCAGGGCGGGGTCTATACAATGAGCAGTTCTTC
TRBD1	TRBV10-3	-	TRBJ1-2	CAISPGQGTYGYTF	TGTGCCATCAGTCCCGGACAGGGGACCTATGGCTACACCTTC
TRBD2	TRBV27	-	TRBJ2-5	CASSSRPWTSADETQYF	TGTGCCAGCAGTTCCCGGCCTTGGACTAGCGCGGACGAGACCCAGTACTTC
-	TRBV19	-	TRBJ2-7	CASSKGLMYPEQYF	TGTGCCAGTAGCAAGGGGCTAATGTATCCCGAGCAGTACTTC
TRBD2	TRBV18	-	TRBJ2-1	CASSPLAGGFNEQFF	TGTGCCAGCTCACCACTAGCGGGAGGCTTCAATGAGCAGTTCTTC
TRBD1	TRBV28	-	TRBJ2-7	CASSLLTGGVGNEQYF	TGTGCCAGCAGTTTATTGACAGGGGGCGTTGGGAACGAGCAGTACTTC
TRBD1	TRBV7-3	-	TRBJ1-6	CASSFGQGMVSPLHF	TGTGCCAGCAGCTTCGGACAGGGAATGGTGTCTCCCCTCCACTTT
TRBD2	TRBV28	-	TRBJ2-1	CASRRGLAGGSQFF	TGTGCCAGCAGGAGAGGACTAGCGGGAGGATCGCAGTTCTTC
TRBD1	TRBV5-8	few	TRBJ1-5	CASSRGTGVNQPQHF	TGTGCCAGCAGCCGAGGGACAGGGGTCAATCAGCCCCAGCATTTT
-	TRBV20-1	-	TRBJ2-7	CSARDRQVQYF	TGCAGTGCTAGAGATCGGCAGGTACAGTACTTC
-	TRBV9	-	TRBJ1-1	CASSVGANTEAFF	TGTGCCAGCAGCGTAGGGGCGAACACTGAAGCTTTCTTT
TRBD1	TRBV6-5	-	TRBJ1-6	CASSYGRQGNSPLHF	TGTGCCAGCAGTTACGGCCGACAGGGCAATTCACCCCTCCACTTT
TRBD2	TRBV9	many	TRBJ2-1	CASSVVGLGAGVLNEQFF	TGTGCCAGCAGCGTAGTGGGTTTAGGAGCGGGAGTGTTGAATGAGCAGTTCTTC
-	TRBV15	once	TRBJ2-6	CATSVRGSGANVLTF	TGTGCCACCAGCGTCCGGGGCTCTGGGGCCAACGTCCTGACTTTC
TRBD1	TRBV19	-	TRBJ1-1	CASSIEWDRVAFF	TGTGCCAGTAGTATAGAATGGGACAGGGTGGCTTTCTTT
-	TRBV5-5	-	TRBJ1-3	CASSWSGSGNTIYF	TGTGCCAGCAGCTGGTCAGGGTCTGGAAACACCATATATTTT
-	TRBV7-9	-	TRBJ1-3	CAIRLGGSGNTIYF	TGTGCCATCCGCCTCGGGGGGAGCGGAAACACCATATATTTT
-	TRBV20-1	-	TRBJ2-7	CSAANSLEQYF	TGCAGTGCCGCAAATAGTCTCGAGCAGTACTTC
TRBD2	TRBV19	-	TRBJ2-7	CASSTASGSIYEQYF	TGTGCCAGTAGTACAGCTAGCGGGAGTATCTACGAGCAGTACTTC
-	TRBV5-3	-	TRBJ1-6	CARSPWLRVRAERNSPLHF	TGTGCCAGAAGCCCGTGGTTACGGGTGAGGGCGGAGCGGAATTCACCCCTCCACTTT
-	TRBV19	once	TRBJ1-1	CASRDRNTEAFF	TGTGCCAGTAGGGACAGGAACACTGAAGCTTTCTTT
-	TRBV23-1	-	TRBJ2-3	CASALTPQGRADTQYF	TGCGCCAGCGCCCTCACCCCACAGGGTCGGGCAGATACGCAGTATTTT
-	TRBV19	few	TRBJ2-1	CASTPTGSSYNEQFF	TGTGCCAGTACCCCGACAGGATCGTCGTACAATGAGCAGTTCTTC
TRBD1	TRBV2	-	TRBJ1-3	CASSLGQSGNTIYF	TGTGCCAGCAGTCTGGGACAGTCTGGAAACACCATATATTTT
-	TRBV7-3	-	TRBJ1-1	CASSLVRAATEAFF	TGTGCCAGCAGCTTGGTCAGGGCTGCCACTGAAGCTTTCTTT
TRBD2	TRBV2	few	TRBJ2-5	CASSEIRSSGSGGETQYF	TGTGCCAGCAGTGAAATTCGATCTAGCGGGAGTGGTGGGGAGACCCAGTACTTC
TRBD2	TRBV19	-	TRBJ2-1	CASSLGLVSVDEQFF	TGTGCCAGTAGTTTGGGACTAGTCAGTGTCGATGAGCAGTTCTTC
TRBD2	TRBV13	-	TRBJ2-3	CASSLMGEGDRDTQYF	TGTGCCAGCAGCTTAATGGGGGAGGGTGATCGGGATACGCAGTATTTT
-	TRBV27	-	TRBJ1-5	CASSFGPPGNQAQHF	TGTGCCAGCAGTTTCGGGCCGCCGGGGAATCAAGCCCAGCATTTT
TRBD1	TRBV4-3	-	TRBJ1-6	CASSLRGQGNSPLHF	TGCGCCAGCAGCCTCCGAGGACAGGGGAATTCACCCCTCCACTTT
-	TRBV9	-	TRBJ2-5	CASSAGLGGETQYF	TGTGCCAGCAGCGCCGGACTGGGCGGAGAGACCCAGTACTTC